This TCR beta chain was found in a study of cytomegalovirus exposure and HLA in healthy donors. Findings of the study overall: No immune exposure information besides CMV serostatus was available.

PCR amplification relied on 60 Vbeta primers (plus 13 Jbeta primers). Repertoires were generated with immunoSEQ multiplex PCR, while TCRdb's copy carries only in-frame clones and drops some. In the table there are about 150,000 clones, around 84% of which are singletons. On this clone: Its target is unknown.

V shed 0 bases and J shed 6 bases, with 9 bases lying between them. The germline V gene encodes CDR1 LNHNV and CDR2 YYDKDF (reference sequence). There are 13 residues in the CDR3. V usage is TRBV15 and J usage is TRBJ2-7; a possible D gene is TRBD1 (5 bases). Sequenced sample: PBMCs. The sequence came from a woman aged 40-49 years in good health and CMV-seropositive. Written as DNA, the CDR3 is TGTGCCACCAGCAGAGATTCAGGGCCCGAGCAGTACTTC. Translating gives CATSRDSGPEQYF.